Detailed here is one T cell receptor beta chain. Its binding antigen is unknown. Its ends do not fully match the called genes, so a read error is possible. The data originate from a study of cytomegalovirus exposure and HLA in healthy donors (dated by TCRdb to 2015 to 2018). Some background on the complete study: An earlier analysis of roughly 630 of the donors reported 250 to 300 Gb of sequence data and roughly 110 million unique TCR beta sequences from 190 million or so T cells. An early release that covered about 600 HLA-typed donors contained about 290 gigabases of sequencing data and roughly 84 million unique TCR sequences. Among the roughly 400 genotyped donors, approximately 82% belonged to the genetic ancestry cluster associated with self-reported Caucasian donors. The study aimed to test whether signatures of past pathogen exposure could be identified by cataloging public T cell receptors. Using immunosequencing, the study profiled T cell repertoires from 666 subjects and related those repertoires to cytomegalovirus serostatus. In addition to the first cohort of 666 subjects, a separate validation cohort of 120 different subjects was used. The study combined high-throughput TCR immunosequencing, statistical association of individual TCRs with disease status, and machine learning to predict cytomegalovirus infection status. To study patterns of TCR occurrence, a later analysis re-analyzed previously published TCR beta repertoires from around 670 donors and added high-resolution HLA genotyping. The later analysis used no new phenotypic data to find candidate immune exposures, relying instead on TCR beta sequences and their occurrence across donors. An earlier analysis of several hundred of the donors applied high-throughput TCR beta sequencing to assess whether each TCR beta V gene segment acted as functional or pseudogenic. Donor age, sex, ethnicity and CMV serostatus were compiled together with the repertoire data. A later genetic analysis took genome-wide SNP genotypes for about 55% of the roughly 700 donors and used that subset as a discovery cohort. All discovery cohort repertoires had been generated using a single sequencing platform. Both class I and class II loci were covered by HLA typing, at four-digit resolution. The number of typed donors differed by locus: about 620-630 for A, B, C, DRB1 and DQB1; 500 to 550 for DQA1; around 580 for DPA1; and about 450 for DPB1. About five DR-DQ haplotypes were treated as single units for association and clustering because of strong linkage in the cohort. Among roughly 400 genotyped donors of the cohort, an average of around 240,000 unique TCR beta nucleotide sequences were sequenced per donor, 15% to 20% of them non-productive. Study-wide findings and limitations: Correlated functional status among segregating V segments might be attributable to linkage disequilibrium, but an unknown experimental factor could not be ruled out. Three of the identified cytomegalovirus-associated TCR beta chains were confirmed in vitro to be specific for cytomegalovirus antigens. When HLA alleles, especially DR and DQ, strongly co-occurred, attributing TCR associations to individual alleles was difficult. Fewer than 20 rarely observed V segments, including chromosome 9 orphons, were excluded from the earlier analysis of several hundred of the donors because counts were too low. Specific HLA alleles were associated with around 18,000 TCR beta sequences at a false discovery rate of 0.05 in a later analysis. In a later analysis, the rate of TCR association differed among HLA loci, with DRB1 alleles having the most associated TCRs and HLA-C alleles having the fewest. Some IMGT-functional V segments, including TRBV6-2 and TRBV6-3, could not be distinguished by the 87-base-pair reads and were therefore excluded. Most TCR sequences were seen in very few donors, while some public TCRs were found in many individuals. A total of 150 to 200 TCR beta chains were listed by the study as associated with cytomegalovirus. This cohort had only TCR beta chains sequenced, and the lack of alpha or paired-chain data limited which features could be detected. A cluster of highly shared sequence variants was judged likely to be a technical artifact of the sequencing pipeline. Broadly in line with IMGT annotations, most TCR beta V segments showed up in productive rearrangements about 87% or about 30% of the time in an earlier analysis of several hundred of the donors. The presence/absence analyses assumed that sequencing depth was roughly uniform across donors, and that assumption may not be true. CMV serostatus was the only immune exposure information available for the cohort. In a later analysis, HLA-associated TCR beta chains were found to be more clonally expanded and to have lower generation probabilities than equally common non-associated chains. Compared with the roughly 720-donor mean, donors in an Asian-associated ancestry cluster had fewer N-insertions in productive TCRs, according to a later genetic analysis. According to a later analysis, most CMV-associated TCR beta chains appeared to be HLA-restricted, and the HLA associations seemed to be driven largely by CMV exposure. According to a later analysis, parvovirus B19, influenza, CMV and Epstein-Barr virus appeared linked to several top co-occurrence clusters. A further reported finding was that TCR beta sequences accurately predicted the HLA-A and HLA-B alleles for most subjects in the first cohort. Because some donors lacked HLA typing at each locus, the association tests relied only on the typed subset. Cytomegalovirus status was reported to be diagnosed by the classifier with high specificity and sensitivity in both the original and validation cohorts. An association between a missense DCLRE1C variant and V-gene and J-gene trimming of TCR beta chains was found in a later genetic analysis and replicated in an independent cohort. The authors suggested that the approach could potentially be extended to other disease states and immunological phenotypes.

The cohort comprised 550 to 700 healthy bone marrow donors. At the time of sampling, every cohort member was nominally healthy, though immune exposures that went unrecorded were likely present. The donor tested CMV seropositive and was one of the 289 seropositive cohort members. A peripheral blood sample was collected from each donor, and TCR beta sequencing was performed on peripheral blood mononuclear cells. Genomic DNA extraction from the blood cell samples was performed with the Qiagen DNeasy Blood Extraction Kit. Library construction relied on the immunoSEQ multiplex PCR assay. For the multiplex PCR, a mixture combining 60 forward primers for TCR Vbeta segments and 13 reverse primers for TCR Jbeta segments was used. Amplification of the CDR3 region of rearranged TCR beta genes was performed with a multiplex PCR assay on genomic DNA. Amplified TCR beta libraries were sequenced as 87-base-pair reads on the Illumina HiSeq System. Processing in the source paper ran as follows. In a later analysis, 70 million to 95 million unique TCR beta chains were counted across the roughly 610 repertoires, and roughly 11 million of these chains were shared by at least two donors. A nearest-neighbor algorithm error-corrected the raw reads and collapsed the reads into unique sequences, merging closely related sequences to remove PCR and sequencing errors. CDR3 sequences were aligned to IMGT reference sequences to assign V, D and J gene segments. Each retained sequence needed at least a six-nucleotide match to both a V gene segment and a J gene segment. Rearrangements were classified as productive when the CDR3 lacked stop codons and remained in frame with V and J, and all other rearrangements were classified as non-productive. CDR3 was defined by IMGT convention, running from the second conserved V-encoded cysteine to the conserved J-encoded phenylalanine. The earlier analysis of about 610 of the donors excluded sequences that lacked an unambiguous match to a single V gene segment. In an earlier analysis of 587 of the donors, V segments were called functional above 56.7% productive rearrangements and were called segregating when the between-donor standard deviation exceeded 5%. A statistical classification framework was built to diagnose cytomegalovirus status from the catalog of TCR beta chain sequences. V and J gene assignment, in a later analysis, came from comparing TCR nucleotide sequences with IMGT/GENE-DB human TR gene sequences. A later analysis assigned CDR3 sequences and most-parsimonious VDJ recombination scenarios with the TCRdist pipeline. In a later analysis, each TCR beta chain was defined by its CDR3 amino acid sequence together with its V-gene family, and reads without a unique V-gene family were excluded. As a way to deal with suspected cross-contamination and a sequencing artifact, a later analysis dropped hundreds of nucleotide sequences that were highly shared and had low generation probability. In a later analysis, a clonal expansion index for each public chain was calculated from normalized within-repertoire ranks of inferred template counts. A later analysis computed generation probabilities with a VDJ recombination model fitted to out-of-frame rearrangements, and checked the results against IGoR. In a later analysis, hypergeometric tests were used to score TCR-TCR, TCR-HLA and TCR-CMV co-occurrence, with a repertoire-size bias correction applied to TCR pairs. To estimate false discovery rates, a later analysis permuted the HLA or CMV assignments 20 times. A later analysis grouped co-occurring TCRs with DBSCAN, adding TCRdist sequence similarity when clustering within HLA-allele-positive subsets. Repertoires with fewer than 30,000 or more than 120,000 public chains, plus five repertoires with anomalous nucleotide sharing, were excluded from co-occurrence clustering. TCRdb obtained this table from immuneACCESS and retained in-frame rearrangements with V and J assigned. These tables miss some clones; where compared with another copy, unresolved V genes account for less than half of the shortfall, and the remainder is unexplained. From that table come the V and J calls and clone size; the DNA was used to work out D and trimming. Within this sample are roughly 130,000 clones, with around three fifths of them counted one time only. Less than 9% of the sample lies in the top ten.

Reading from cysteine to phenylalanine, the CDR3 counts 15 amino acids. The kept DNA is CDR3 alone, 45 bases in frame from the first base. CDR1 and CDR2, per the germline V gene (reference sequence), are SSHAT and FNYEAQ. The chain is encoded by TRBV7-7 joined to TRBJ2-1, and 11 junctional nucleotides match TRBD2. The sample comprised PBMCs. This receptor was taken from a woman in her thirties or forties in good health and CMV-seropositive. This receptor carries the CDR3 CASSLGTSGNNEQFF. The DNA reads as follows: TGTGCTAGCAGCTTAGGGACTAGCGGAAACAATGAGCAGTTCTTC. Reference TRBV7-7 and TRBJ2-1 genes cover what lies past the CDR3, so the full variable domain is GAGVSQSPRYKVTKRGQDVTLRCDPISSHATLYWYQQALGQGPEFLTYFNYEAQPDKSGLPSDRFSAERPEGSISTLTIQRTEQRDSAMYRCASSLGTSGNNEQFFGPGTRLTVL.